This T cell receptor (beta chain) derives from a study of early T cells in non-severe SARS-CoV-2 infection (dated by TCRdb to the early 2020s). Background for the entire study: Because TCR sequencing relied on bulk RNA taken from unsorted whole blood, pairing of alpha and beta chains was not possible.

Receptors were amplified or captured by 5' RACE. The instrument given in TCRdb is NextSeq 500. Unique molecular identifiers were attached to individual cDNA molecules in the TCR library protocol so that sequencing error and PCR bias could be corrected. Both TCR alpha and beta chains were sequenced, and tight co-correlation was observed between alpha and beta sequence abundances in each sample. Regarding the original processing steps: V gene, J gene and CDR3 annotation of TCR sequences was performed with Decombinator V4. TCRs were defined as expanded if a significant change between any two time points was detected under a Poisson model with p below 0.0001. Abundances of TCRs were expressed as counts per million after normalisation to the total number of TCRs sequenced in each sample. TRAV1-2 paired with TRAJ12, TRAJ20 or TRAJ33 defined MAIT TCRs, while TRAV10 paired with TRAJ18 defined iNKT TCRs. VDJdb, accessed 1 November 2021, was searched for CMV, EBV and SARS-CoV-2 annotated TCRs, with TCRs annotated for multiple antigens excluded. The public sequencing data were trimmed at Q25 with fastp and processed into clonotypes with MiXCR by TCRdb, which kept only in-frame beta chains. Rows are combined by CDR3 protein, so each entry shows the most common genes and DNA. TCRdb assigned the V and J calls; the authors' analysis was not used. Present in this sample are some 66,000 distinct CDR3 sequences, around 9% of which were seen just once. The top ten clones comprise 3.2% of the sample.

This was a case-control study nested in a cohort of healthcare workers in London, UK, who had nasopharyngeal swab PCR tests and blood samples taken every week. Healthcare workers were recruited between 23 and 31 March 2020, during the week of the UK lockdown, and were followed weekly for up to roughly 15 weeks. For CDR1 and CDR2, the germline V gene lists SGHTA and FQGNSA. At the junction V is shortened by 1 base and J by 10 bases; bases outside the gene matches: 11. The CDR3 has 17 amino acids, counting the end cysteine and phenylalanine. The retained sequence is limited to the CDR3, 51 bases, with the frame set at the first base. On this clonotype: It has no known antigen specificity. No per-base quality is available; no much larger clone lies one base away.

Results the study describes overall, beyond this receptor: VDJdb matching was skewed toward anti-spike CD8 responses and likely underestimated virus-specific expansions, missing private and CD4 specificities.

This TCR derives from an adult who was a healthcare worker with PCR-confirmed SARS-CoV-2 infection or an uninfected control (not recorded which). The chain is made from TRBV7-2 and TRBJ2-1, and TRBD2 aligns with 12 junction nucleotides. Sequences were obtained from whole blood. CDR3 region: CASSLGLAGVLQYEQFF. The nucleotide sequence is TGTGCCAGCAGCTTAGGACTAGCGGGGGTGTTACAATACGAGCAGTTCTTC.